This T cell receptor (beta chain) was found in a study of T cell responses to AZD1222 COVID-19 vaccine. The method was immunoSEQ multiplex PCR; TCRdb's version includes in-frame clones alone and lacks a portion of them. The sample lists about 190,000 clones; 92% were seen once. The V end lost 0 bases, the J end lost 3 bases, and 9 bases lay between the germline ends. The CDR3 is made up of 14 amino acids. CDR1 is SGDLS and CDR2 is YYNGEE in the germline V gene. Remarks on this clone: What it recognizes is unknown.

Broader study findings: CD4 TCRs covered the whole spike, strongest at regions 160-218 and 743-854. The repertoires were collected only after the peak T cell response. Clonal diversity was possibly underestimated, and white British individuals and females predominated among donors.

This clonotype was obtained from an adult in good health. V and J are TRBV9 and TRBJ1-2; D gene uncertain. The sequencing here drew on peripheral blood, taken on day 0 of AZD1222 vaccination. This CDR3 is CASSVGSLHYGYTF. CDR3 DNA sequence: TGTGCCAGCAGCGTAGGTTCTCTCCACTATGGCTACACCTTC.